Described below is a single T cell receptor beta chain sequence and its context. These data belong to a study of blood T cell repertoires in COVID-19. Study information: Nucleic acid was either cDNA or gDNA, and it came from T cells, B-cell-depleted T cells, or PBMCs.

Here immunoSEQ multiplex PCR was the method, and the copy in TCRdb shows in-frame clones only, minus some. The sample includes about 200,000 clones, 86% of them seen just once. Participants, about 18 to 90 years old, spanned 24 US areas. Which cohort a participant joined came from the clinical history participants gave. Germline V gene lookup returns CDR1 SGHTA and CDR2 FQGNSA. The germline V and J ends were trimmed by 2 bases and 8 bases, with 10 bases remaining between them. The CDR3 is 13 residues long. This chain joins TRBV7-2 and TRBJ1-5, with unresolved D. This clonotype was sampled from a man in his forties or fifties with acute COVID-19. What was sequenced was PBMCs or T cells enriched from blood (not recorded which). CDR3 in DNA: TGTGCCAGCAGCTTAAGGCGGGGAGAGCCCCAGCATTTT. Translating it yields CASSLRRGEPQHF.